This T cell receptor (beta chain) is drawn from a study of neurological immune-mediated disorders. Volunteers from a blood bank in Maryland, USA, made up the healthy controls. 900,000 to 1,000,000 sorted CD4+ or CD8+ T cells made each library. CDR1 and CDR2 (germline): DFQATT, SNEGSKA (reference sequence). Trimming left V 4 bases short and J 4 bases short, with 8 bases between. The CDR3 has 11 residues. In this sample, this clonotype turned up many times. TCRdb re-called the 5' RACE reads through MiXCR, storing one row per CDR3 protein. This table has roughly 36,000 distinct CDR3 sequences, 7% to 8.5% appearing once.

The sequencing input was CD4+ T cells from blood. The TCR sequence derives from a man in his forties or fifties in good health. The chain carries TRBV20-1 and TRBJ2-7, with D unclear. The CDR3 spells CSAIPQYEQYF. The CDR3 nucleotides read TGCAGTGCTATCCCCCAGTACGAGCAGTACTTC.